What follows are 22 T cell receptor beta chains derived from one specimen sequenced in a study of blood T cells in healthy people across ages. With a J-beta primer mix and a sample-barcoded 5' primer, a second PCR ran about 7 to 12 cycles. TCRdb recomputed calls from the 5' RACE reads with MiXCR, one row per CDR3 protein. Found here are roughly 1,300,000 distinct CDR3 sequences, almost 60% of them singletons; the top ten hold roughly 7%. Sequenced: blood. Every receptor here comes from a man aged 18 to 30 in good health.

This chain links TRBV25-1 with TRBJ2-5, with D perhaps matching TRBD1 (6 bases). Trimming cost V 3 bases and J 11 bases, with 16 bases left between them. The germline V gene has CDR1 MGHDK and CDR2 SYGVNS. CDR3 length equals 13 residues. This chain's CDR3 is CASSESGASEQYF. The CDR3 DNA reads TGTGCCAGCAGTGAGTCAGGGGCTTCGGAGCAGTACTTC.

The chain recombines TRBV7-2 with TRBJ2-5; TRBD1 matches 9 bases. This CDR3 comprises 15 residues. The germline gives CDR1 SGHTA, CDR2 FQGNSA. V trimming: 6 bases; J trimming: 5 bases; junction bases outside the gene matches: 10. Here the CDR3 reads CASRRSTGGRETQYF. CDR3 sequence (DNA): TGTGCCAGCAGACGTTCGACAGGGGGGAGGGAGACCCAGTACTTC. Using reference TRBV7-2 and TRBJ2-5 for the parts outside the CDR3, the full variable domain is GAGVSQSPSNKVTEKGKDVELRCDPISGHTALYWYRQSLGQGLEFLIYFQGNSAPDKSGLPSDRFSAERTGGSVSTLTIQRTQQEDSAVYLCASRRSTGGRETQYFGPGTRLLVL.

The rearrangement links TRBV6-2 or TRBV6-3 to TRBJ2-7, with 9 bases matching TRBD2. This CDR3 contains 15 residues. Germline CDR1 reads MNHEY; CDR2 reads SVGEGT. V lost 6 bases, J lost 5 bases, and 11 bases stayed unmatched. The CDR3 DNA reads TGTGCCAGCAGAGTTTTCGGACTAGCGAGACACGAGCAGTACTTC. Its translation: CASRVFGLARHEQYF.

This clonotype was counted between two and nine times. V and J are TRBV2 and TRBJ2-5, with a weak D call TRBD1 (6 bases). Trimming removed 2 bases at V and 11 bases at J, with 18 bases between. There are 14 residues in the CDR3. From germline, CDR1 is SNHLY and CDR2 FYNNEI. In nucleotides, the CDR3 is TGTGCCAGCAGTGAACCGGACAGTTTCCTCGGGCAGTACTTC. Protein: CASSEPDSFLGQYF. Full variable domain (missing parts from reference TRBV2 and TRBJ2-5): EPEVTQTPSHQVTQMGQEVILRCVPISNHLYFYWYRQILGQKVEFLVSFYNNEISEKSEIFDDQFSVERPDGSNFTLKIRSTKLEDSAMYFCASSEPDSFLGQYFGPGTRLLVL.

The gene calls are TRBV29-1 and TRBJ2-5; D gene uncertain. V was shortened by 3 bases and J by 5 bases, with 22 bases between the two germline ends. The CDR3 runs to 16 residues. Germline CDR1 reads SQVTM; CDR2 reads ANQGSEA. The CDR3 is CSVEVPATQKMETQYF. The CDR3, as DNA: TGCAGCGTTGAGGTCCCAGCCACCCAAAAGATGGAGACCCAGTACTTC.

V is TRBV7-9 and J is TRBJ2-1, with 12 bases aligning to TRBD2. The CDR3 totals 17 residues. In germline, CDR1 is SEHNR, CDR2 FQNEAQ (reference sequence). The ends lost 5 bases at V and 8 bases at J; junction bases unmatched: 13. This CDR3 reads CASSESLTSGRFHEQFF. DNA for the CDR3: TGTGCCAGCAGCGAGAGCCTGACTAGCGGGAGATTCCATGAGCAGTTCTTC.

The genes are TRBV7-9 and TRBJ1-4; 8 nucleotides match TRBD1. CDR1 and CDR2 (germline): SEHNR, FQNEAQ (reference sequence). There are 14 residues in the CDR3. After removal of 4 bases from V and 2 bases from J, the junction contained 0 bases not matched to a gene. The CDR3 DNA follows: TGTGCCAGCAGCTACAGGGGGACTAATGAAAAACTGTTTTTT. It encodes CASSYRGTNEKLFF.

The chain joins TRBV10-3 to TRBJ1-1, with 7 positions matching TRBD1. The germline V gene has CDR1 ENHRY and CDR2 SYGVKD. This CDR3 is 14 amino acids long. Trimming removed 5 bases from V and 4 bases from J; junction bases left unmatched: 7. In nucleotides, the CDR3 is TGTGCCATCAGTTCACAGGGGAGGAGCACTGAAGCTTTCTTT. This gives the protein CAISSQGRSTEAFF.

This clonotype has a handful of counts. The chain uses TRBV6-2 or TRBV6-3 and TRBJ1-2; 9 bases agree with TRBD1. Germline values: CDR1 MNHEY, CDR2 SVGEGT. This CDR3 contains 16 residues. J gave up 4 bases and V 7 bases, and 13 bases lay outside the gene matches. The CDR3 nucleotides read TGTGCCAGCACCCTTAGCCCGGGACAGGGATCCTATGGCTACACCTTC. It translates to CASTLSPGQGSYGYTF.

This chain joins TRBV10-3 and TRBJ1-2; maybe TRBD1 (6 bases). The CDR3 runs 15 residues. Trimming removed 3 bases from V and 0 bases from J, with 11 bases in between. Germline loops: CDR1 ENHRY, CDR2 SYGVKD. CDR3 amino acids: CAISDGQSANYGYTF. In DNA, the CDR3 is TGTGCCATCAGTGACGGACAGTCAGCTAACTATGGCTACACCTTC.

The chain recombines TRBV12-3 or TRBV12-4 with TRBJ2-3; 12 bases align to TRBD2. V shed 5 bases, J shed 2 bases, and the junction held 14 bases outside the gene matches. The CDR3 extends over 19 amino acids. The CDR3 region is CASSPLIPRTSGDTDTQYF. As DNA, the CDR3 is TGTGCCAGCAGTCCACTAATACCTCGGACTAGCGGGGACACAGATACGCAGTATTTT.

The chain employs TRBV29-1 and TRBJ2-3; D gene unclear. V lost 3 bases to trimming and J lost 0 bases, with 13 bases between them. The CDR3 has 15 amino acids. Germline V gene lookup returns CDR1 SQVTM and CDR2 ANQGSEA. The CDR3 is CSVDAVELSTDTQYF. CDR3 nucleotides: TGCAGCGTTGATGCGGTGGAGCTAAGCACAGATACGCAGTATTTT.

The chain uses TRBV5-6 and TRBJ2-3, with a weak D call TRBD2 (5 bases). Germline lookup yields CDR1 SGHDT and CDR2 YYEEEE. CDR3 length: 15 amino acids. Trimming stripped 4 bases from V and 4 bases from J, with 16 bases between. The CDR3 nucleotides read TGTGCCAGCAGCCGGATTCGACTTAGCGCAGATACGCAGTATTTT. This codes for CASSRIRLSADTQYF.

In this sample, this clonotype turned up a few times. The chain links TRBV5-1 to TRBJ2-3; 10 nucleotides match TRBD2. Trimming took 2 bases from V and 2 from J; bases not matched to a gene: 5. This CDR3 contains 16 residues. Germline CDR1 is SGHRS and CDR2 is YFSETQ. CDR3 amino acids: CASSFGLADYTDTQYF. CDR3 in DNA: TGCGCCAGCAGCTTCGGACTAGCGGACTACACAGATACGCAGTATTTT.

This clonotype came up once. This chain joins TRBV4-1 and TRBJ2-3; weak D call: TRBD2 (6 bases). The CDR3 is 16 residues long. Trimming shortened V by 4 bases and J by 3 bases, and 17 bases separated the two germline ends. Germline CDR1 and CDR2: MGHRA and YSYEKL. The CDR3 reads CASSPKRASGTDTQYF. For the CDR3, the DNA is TGCGCCAGCAGCCCGAAGCGGGCCAGCGGGACAGATACGCAGTATTTT.

A single count supports this clonotype. The chain recombines TRBV25-1 with TRBJ2-7; D possibly corresponds to TRBD1 (5 bases). CDR1 and CDR2 from the germline V gene are MGHDK and SYGVNS. V dropped 4 bases and J dropped 2 bases, with 18 bases sitting between them. This CDR3 spans 16 amino acids. This CDR3 is CASSGGIDSSPYEQYF. The CDR3 DNA is TGTGCCAGCAGTGGAGGAATCGACAGCTCCCCCTACGAGCAGTACTTC.

V gene TRBV4-1 combines with J gene TRBJ1-2; 11 bases line up with TRBD1. CDR3 length equals 17 residues. Looked up from germline, CDR1 is MGHRA and CDR2 is YSYEKL. V shed 0 bases and J 3 bases; nucleotides not matched to a gene: 6. In nucleotides, the CDR3 is TGCGCCAGCAGCCAAGATAGTAGGACAGGGGGCTACTATGGCTACACCTTC. Residues: CASSQDSRTGGYYGYTF.

This clonotype was detected a few times. The rearrangement joins TRBV5-1 to TRBJ1-1; 10 bases agree with TRBD1. The CDR3 sequence is 17 residues long. J was trimmed by 5 bases and V by 4 bases; bases with no gene match: 14. The germline CDR1 and CDR2 sequences are SGHRS and YFSETQ. The CDR3 DNA is TGCGCCAGCAGCCTCACCGGGACAGGGGTCGTTTGGACTGAAGCTTTCTTT. Translation gives CASSLTGTGVVWTEAFF.

This clonotype was recorded once. The gene calls are TRBV10-3 and TRBJ2-3, with TRBD1 as a possible D gene (5 bases). This CDR3 has 15 amino acids. Trimming took 7 bases from V and 3 from J, leaving 17 bases between them. CDR1 and CDR2 (germline): ENHRY, SYGVKD. The CDR3 coding sequence is TGTGCCATCAATCAGGGTCAGGGTAGAACAGATACGCAGTATTTT. Translation gives CAINQGQGRTDTQYF.

The chain combines TRBV5-1 with TRBJ2-4; a weak D match, TRBD1 (6 bases). Germline lookup yields CDR1 SGHRS and CDR2 YFSETQ. Between the trimmed V and J ends, which lost 0 bases and 0 bases, there was a span of 16 bases. The CDR3 is made up of 18 amino acids. As DNA, the CDR3 is TGCGCCAGCAGCTTGGGGGTAATGGACAGACTAGCCAAAAACATTCAGTACTTC. Residues: CASSLGVMDRLAKNIQYF.

This clonotype was recorded a few times. The chain carries TRBV5-1 and TRBJ2-5; 7 bases are shared with TRBD2. CDR1 and CDR2 (germline): SGHRS, YFSETQ. There are 16 residues in the CDR3. Trimming cost V 0 bases and J 4 bases; bases outside gene matches: 9. The CDR3 region has the DNA TGCGCCAGCAGCTTGGTGGCTTTTATAGCGGGAGAGACCCAGTACTTC. It translates to CASSLVAFIAGETQYF.

The sample holds one count of this clonotype. V and J are TRBV6-1 and TRBJ1-3; D is uncertain. CDR1 is MNHNS, CDR2 SASEGT, per germline. Trimming removed 2 bases from V and 1 base from J, with 15 bases in between. The CDR3 covers 17 residues. CDR3 sequence: CASSEYEGIGSGNTIYF. The CDR3 DNA follows: TGTGCCAGCAGTGAATACGAGGGAATAGGATCTGGAAACACCATATATTTT.